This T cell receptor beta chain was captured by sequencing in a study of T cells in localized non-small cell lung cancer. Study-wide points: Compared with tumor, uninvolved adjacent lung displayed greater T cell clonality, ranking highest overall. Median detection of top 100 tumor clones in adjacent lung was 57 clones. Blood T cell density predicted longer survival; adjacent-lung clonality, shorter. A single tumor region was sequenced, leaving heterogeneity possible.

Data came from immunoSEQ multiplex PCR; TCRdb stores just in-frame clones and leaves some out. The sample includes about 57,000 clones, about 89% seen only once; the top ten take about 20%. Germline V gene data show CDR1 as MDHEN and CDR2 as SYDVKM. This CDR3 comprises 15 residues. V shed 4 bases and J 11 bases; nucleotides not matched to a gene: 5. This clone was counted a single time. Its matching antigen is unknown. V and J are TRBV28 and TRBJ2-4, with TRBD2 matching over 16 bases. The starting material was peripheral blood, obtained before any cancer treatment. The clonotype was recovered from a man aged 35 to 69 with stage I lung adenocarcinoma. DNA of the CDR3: TGTGCCAGCAGTTCGGGACTAGCGGGAGGGGGGGTTCAGTACTTC. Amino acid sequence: CASSSGLAGGGVQYF.